Listed here are 18 T cell receptor beta chains from one sample, sequenced in a study of CXCR3-negative and CXCR3-positive naive CD8 T cells. Their antigens remain unidentified. Carrying UMI labels, the TRB cDNA libraries were prepared through 5' RACE. TCRdb processed the 5' RACE reads again and assigns one entry to each CDR3 protein, with no DNA. The record lists about 98,000 distinct CDR3 sequences, of which the ten most abundant hold 0.95% to 1.4%. Notes on the study in general: Naive CXCR3-positive cells had TRB CDR3s more hydrophobic than those of CXCR3-negative naive cells.

The sample comprised naive CXCR3+ CD8+ T cells from blood. The subset is: CD45RO-CCR7+CD27+CD95- naive CD8+ T cells expressing CXCR3 (TNR3+). The receptor source for this set is a human donor in good health. Some clones in this sample may be carry-over from other donors' samples.

The rearrangement joins TRBV5-1 to TRBJ2-1; the TCRdb D gene call, TRBD1, has no DNA to confirm it. The CDR3 consists of 16 residues. CDR1 is SGHRS and CDR2 is YFSETQ in the germline V gene. CDR3 region: CASSPRGVESYNEQFF.

The CDR3 loop is CASSFPLTDTQYF. This chain links TRBV7-2 with TRBJ2-3. The CDR3 loop spans 13 amino acids. The germline V gene encodes CDR1 SGHTA and CDR2 FQGNSA.

The chain is built from TRBV20-1 and TRBJ2-7; absent DNA, TCRdb's TRBD1 call cannot be checked. This CDR3 has 13 amino acids. Germline lookup yields CDR1 DFQATT and CDR2 SNEGSKA (reference sequence). This chain's CDR3 is CSAPGTAIHEQYF.

V and J are TRBV2 and TRBJ2-1; TCRdb's D gene call, TRBD2, goes unchecked for lack of DNA. The CDR3 length is 16 residues. Germline V gene lookup returns CDR1 SNHLY and CDR2 FYNNEI. CDR3 region: CASSEGSGGIYNEQFF.

The J gene is TRBJ2-7, the V gene TRBV4-2; TCRdb calls TRBD1, which cannot be checked without DNA. This CDR3 spans 13 amino acids. Germline lookup yields CDR1 LGHNA and CDR2 YNFKEQ. Here the CDR3 reads CASSQSGPYEQYF.

V usage is TRBV28 and J usage is TRBJ2-2; the D call from TCRdb, TRBD2, cannot be confirmed without DNA. The CDR3 is 14 amino acids. Germline CDR1 is MDHEN and CDR2 is SYDVKM. The CDR3 is CASSARLAPGELFF.

The CDR3 here is CAILRGGTDTQYF. The J gene is TRBJ2-3, the V gene TRBV10-3; TCRdb indicates TRBD2, and absent DNA this call remains unverified. CDR1 and CDR2 from the germline V gene are ENHRY and SYGVKD. The CDR3 contains 13 residues.

The J gene is TRBJ2-1, the V gene TRBV28; there is no DNA to check the TCRdb D call of TRBD1. Germline V lookup: CDR1 MDHEN, CDR2 SYDVKM. The CDR3 spans 13 residues. CDR3 sequence: CASSFARTGFKFF.

The chain uses TRBV6-2 or TRBV6-3 and TRBJ1-1. There are 16 residues in the CDR3. Germline V gene lookup returns CDR1 MNHEY and CDR2 SVGEGT. This CDR3 is CASSYSVGSMNTEAFF.

The chain has TRBV7-3 and TRBJ2-1; there is no DNA to check the TCRdb D call of TRBD2. The CDR3 length is 13 residues. Germline-derived CDR1 and CDR2 are SGHTA and FQGTGA. CDR3 residues: CASSASSSDEQFF.

CDR3 sequence: CSARDWTSGGLITDTQYF. The chain uses TRBV20-1 and TRBJ2-3; TCRdb's D call of TRBD2 is untestable without DNA. CDR1 is DFQATT, CDR2 SNEGSKA, per germline (reference sequence). This CDR3 is 18 amino acids long.

The chain uses TRBV7-2 and TRBJ2-2; TCRdb's D call of TRBD2 is untestable without DNA. This CDR3 spans 16 amino acids. Germline CDR1 reads SGHTA; CDR2 reads FQGNSA. The chain's CDR3 is CASSLGRMGNTGELFF.

This chain links TRBV9 with TRBJ2-3; TCRdb calls TRBD1, which cannot be checked without DNA. This CDR3 contains 19 residues. CDR1 is SGDLS, CDR2 YYNGEE, per germline. CDR3 protein: CASSVSHSPGQFRADTQYF.

The rearrangement uses TRBV27 and TRBJ1-1. The CDR3 runs to 14 residues. Germline-derived CDR1 and CDR2 are MNHEY and SMNVEV (reference sequence). This CDR3 is CASSSPSLNTEAFF.

J is TRBJ2-1 and V is TRBV14; TCRdb lists TRBD2, though no DNA is available to test this call. CDR1 and CDR2 (germline): SGHDN, FVKESK. The CDR3 consists of 15 residues. The CDR3 reads CASSPTSGGSNEQFF. The full variable domain, completed using reference TRBV14 and TRBJ2-1, is EAGVTQFPSHSVIEKGQTVTLRCDPISGHDNLYWYRRVMGKEIKFLLHFVKESKQDESGMPNNRFLAERTGGTYSTLKVQPAELEDSGVYFCASSPTSGGSNEQFFGPGTRLTVL.

CDR3 in amino acids: CSVDGSGPVSDTQYF. The chain recombines TRBV29-1 with TRBJ2-3; TCRdb indicates TRBD2, and absent DNA this call remains unverified. The CDR3 runs to 15 residues. Looked up from germline, CDR1 is SQVTM and CDR2 is ANQGSEA.

V is TRBV7-7 and J is TRBJ2-5; TCRdb calls TRBD1, which cannot be checked without DNA. Germline lookup yields CDR1 SSHAT and CDR2 FNYEAQ (reference sequence). The CDR3 runs to 16 residues. CDR3 residues: CASSLGDRGIGETQYF. The full variable domain, its missing parts supplied by reference TRBV7-7 and TRBJ2-5, is GAGVSQSPRYKVTKRGQDVTLRCDPISSHATLYWYQQALGQGPEFLTYFNYEAQPDKSGLPSDRFSAERPEGSISTLTIQRTEQRDSAMYRCASSLGDRGIGETQYFGPGTRLLVL.

The rearrangement joins TRBV6-2 or TRBV6-3 to TRBJ2-1; TCRdb proposes TRBD1, but this gene call is untestable without DNA. This CDR3 spans 15 amino acids. From germline, CDR1 is MNHEY and CDR2 SVGEGT. CDR3 sequence: CASRSLRDDLREQFF.